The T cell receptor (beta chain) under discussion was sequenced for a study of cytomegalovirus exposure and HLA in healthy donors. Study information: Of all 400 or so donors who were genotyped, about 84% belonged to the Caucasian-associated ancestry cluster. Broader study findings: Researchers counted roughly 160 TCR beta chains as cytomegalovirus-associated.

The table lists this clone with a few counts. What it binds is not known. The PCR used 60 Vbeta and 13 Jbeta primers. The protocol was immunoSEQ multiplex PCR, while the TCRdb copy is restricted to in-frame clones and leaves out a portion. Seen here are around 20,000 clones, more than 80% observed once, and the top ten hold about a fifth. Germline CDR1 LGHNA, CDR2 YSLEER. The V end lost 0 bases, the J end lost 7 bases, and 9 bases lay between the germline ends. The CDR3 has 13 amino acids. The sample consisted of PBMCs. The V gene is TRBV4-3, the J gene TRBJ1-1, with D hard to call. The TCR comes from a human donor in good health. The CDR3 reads CASSQDLRDEAFF. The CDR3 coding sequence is TGCGCCAGCAGCCAAGATCTTCGGGATGAAGCTTTCTTT.